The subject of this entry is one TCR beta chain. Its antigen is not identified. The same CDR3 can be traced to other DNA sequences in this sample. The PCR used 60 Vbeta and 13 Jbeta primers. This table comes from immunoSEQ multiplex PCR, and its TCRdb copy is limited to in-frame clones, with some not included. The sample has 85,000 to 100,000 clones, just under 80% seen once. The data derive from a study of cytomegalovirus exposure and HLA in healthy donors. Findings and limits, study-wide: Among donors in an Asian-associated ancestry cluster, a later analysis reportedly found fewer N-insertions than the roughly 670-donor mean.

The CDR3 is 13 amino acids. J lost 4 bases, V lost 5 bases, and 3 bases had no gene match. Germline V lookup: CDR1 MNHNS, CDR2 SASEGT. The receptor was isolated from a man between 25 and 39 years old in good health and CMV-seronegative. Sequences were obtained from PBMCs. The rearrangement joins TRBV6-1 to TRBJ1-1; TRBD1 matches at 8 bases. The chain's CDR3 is CASSPTGGTEAFF. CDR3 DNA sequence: TGTGCCAGCAGTCCCACAGGGGGCACTGAAGCTTTCTTT.